This T cell receptor beta chain was obtained from a study of Graves' ophthalmopathy and Graves' hyperthyroidism. The CDR3 is 16 residues long. Germline values: CDR1 SNHLY, CDR2 FYNNEI. To note about this clonotype: Its ends do not fully match the called genes, so a read error is possible.

From RNA, the CDR3 regions of TCR beta chains were amplified and sequenced. The first-round RT-PCR employed HTBI primers together with the Qiagen OneStep RT-PCR kit. A multiplex PCR was then performed as the second round. TCRdb re-called the multiplex PCR reads with MiXCR, one entry per CDR3 protein. The repertoire holds about 700,000 distinct CDR3 sequences, with roughly 40% as singletons. What was sequenced was peripheral blood. The clonotype comes from an adult man with Graves' ophthalmopathy. The rearrangement joins TRBV2 to TRBJ1-1; 9 bases fit TRBD1. The CDR3 region is CASSLSPQGAHTGAFF. Written as DNA, the CDR3 is TGTGCCAGCAGTCTTTCACCACAGGGGGCCCACACTGGAGCTTTCTTT.